These 19 T cell receptor beta chains came from one sample sequenced in a study of tumor and adjacent non-tumor tissue in lung cancer (dated by TCRdb to 2016 to 2019). RNA was isolated from bulk unsorted tissue, and RNA quality was assessed with a NanoDrop ND-1000 and an Agilent 2100. For the normal lung samples, distant non-tumor tissue was collected more than 3 cm away from the tumor edge. Receptor amplification or capture employed multiplex PCR. The sequencer listed for this sample is Illumina HiSeq 2500. TCRbeta libraries were constructed through three rounds of nested PCR with primers (Table S4) according to protocols modified from ARM-PCR. Starting from the raw public reads, TCRdb applied fastp trimming at Q25, assembled clones with MiXCR and retained in-frame beta chains. Records with the same CDR3 protein are collapsed into one entry carrying the most frequent genes and DNA. Counted in this sample were under 45,000 distinct CDR3 sequences; 60% of them appeared once. Together, the top ten hold about 50% of the sample.

The source material was distant non-tumor lung tissue. The source is a man aged 45-60 years with non-small cell lung cancer.

Many counts were recorded for this clonotype. The chain couples TRBV10-3 to TRBJ2-7, with D perhaps assigned TRBD1 or TRBD2 (5 bases each). The CDR3 is made up of 16 amino acids. Germline CDR1 and CDR2: ENHRY and SYGVKD. V was clipped by 3 bases and J by 5 bases, with 20 bases between them. CDR3 bases: TGTGCCATCAGTGACCCCGGGACCCACTCGATGGACGAGCAGTACTTC. It specifies CAISDPGTHSMDEQYF.

Remarks on this clonotype: A single base separates this from a much larger clone, so it may be a read error. The chain uses TRBV29-1 and TRBJ2-7; D could derive from TRBD1 or TRBD2 (5 bases each). V dropped 7 bases and J dropped 0 bases, with 13 bases sitting between them. The CDR3 covers 13 residues. In germline, CDR1 is SQVTM, CDR2 ANQGSEA. The CDR3 nucleotides read TGCAGCGGGGGGAGAGAACTCTCCTACGAGCAGTACTTC. This encodes CSGGRELSYEQYF.

As to this clonotype: A much more abundant neighbour one base away suggests this may be a read error. This chain connects TRBV20-1 to TRBJ2-5; 8 bases line up with TRBD2. The germline V gene has CDR1 DFQATT and CDR2 SNEGSKA (reference sequence). V gave up 0 bases and J gave up 0 bases; unmatched junction bases: 6. The CDR3 is 16 amino acids. The CDR3 nucleotides read TGCAGTGCTAGAGAGTTGGGGCGGGGGGACCAAGAGACCCAGTACTTC. Translated: CSARELGRGDQETQYF.

About this clonotype: One junction end does not reproduce the germline sequence, and a read error may be involved. The J gene is TRBJ2-7, the V gene TRBV29-1; possible D gene TRBD2, 5 bases. The CDR3 is 10 residues long. Germline CDR1 SQVTM, CDR2 ANQGSEA. The CDR3 region has the DNA TGTAGCGTTGCAGACTACAAGCAGTACTTC. Translation: CSVADYKQYF.

Remarks on this clonotype: Compared with germline, one end of the junction differs, possibly owing to a read error. The chain uses TRBV6-5 and TRBJ2-2, with 7 positions matching TRBD1. The CDR3 contains 14 residues. The germline CDR1 and CDR2 sequences are MNHEY and SVGAGI. The CDR3 is CASCYSTGAGELFF. The CDR3 nucleotides read TGTGCCAGCTGTTACTCTACAGGGGCCGGGGAGCTGTTTTTT.

Comment on this clonotype: At one of its ends the junction is not consistent with the germline gene, which may arise from a read error. The CDR3 is CSFEGTGGREQYF. The CDR3 DNA follows: TGCAGCTTTGAGGGGACAGGGGGCCGAGAGCAGTACTTC. This chain connects TRBV29-1 to TRBJ2-7; 12 positions agree with TRBD1. Looked up from germline, CDR1 is SQVTM and CDR2 is ANQGSEA. The CDR3 totals 13 residues.

As regards this clonotype: A much larger clone differs by one base, so this may be a read error. The chain has TRBV20-1 and TRBJ2-4; D not resolved. CDR3 length: 14 amino acids. Germline CDR1 reads DFQATT; CDR2 reads SNEGSKA (reference sequence). The V end lost 5 bases, the J end lost 2 bases, and 13 bases lay between the germline ends. CDR3 coding DNA: TGCAGTGCTGATAGGGCGATATCCAAAAACATTCAGTACTTC. This translates into CSADRAISKNIQYF.

CDR3 amino acids: CASNYGIPGQVTNYGYTF. The CDR3 nucleotides read TGTGCCAGCAATTATGGAATCCCGGGACAGGTTACTAACTATGGCTACACCTTC. J is TRBJ1-2 and V is TRBV6-6; 8 nucleotides line up with TRBD1. V lost 7 bases, J lost 0 bases, and 16 bases stayed unmatched. CDR1 MNHNY and CDR2 SVGAGI come from the germline V gene (reference sequence). This CDR3 spans 18 amino acids.

A note on this clonotype: It is likely a read error, because the conserved phenylalanine at the end of the CDR3 is missing. No DNA is shown, since the ends of the CDR3 on it are uncertain; the CDR3 is the one TCRdb lists. The gene calls are TRBV11-2 and TRBJ2-1; TRBD2, the D gene given by the table, was not confirmed from the DNA. Termini included, the CDR3 measures 16 amino acids. Germline CDR1 is SGHAT and CDR2 is FQNNGV. The CDR3 sequence is CASSLLIGLAGDERFL.

This clonotype was seen only a few times. A much larger clone differs by one base, so this may be a read error. CDR3 amino acids: CSDVRQLYNEQFF. The CDR3 DNA follows: TGCAGCGATGTTAGACAGTTATACAATGAGCAGTTCTTC. The rearrangement uses TRBV29-1 and TRBJ2-1; D possibly corresponds to TRBD1 (5 bases). V was shortened by 7 bases and J by 4 bases, with 14 bases between the two germline ends. Per germline, CDR1 SQVTM and CDR2 ANQGSEA. This CDR3 region has 13 residues.

Details on this clonotype: This could be a read error, since a much larger clone is one nucleotide away. CDR3 DNA: TGTGCCAGCAGCAAAAACAGGTTTGAGGGCTACACCTTC. This gives the protein CASSKNRFEGYTF. The chain recombines TRBV21-1 with TRBJ1-2; TRBD1 is the table's D call, not checked against the DNA. TRBV21-1 is a pseudogene locus. CDR3 length equals 13 residues.

Comments on this clonotype: The junction shows a germline mismatch at one end, possibly a read error. CDR3 nucleotide sequence: TGTGCCATCAGCTTAACAGAAGAGACCCAGTATTTC. This gives the protein CAISLTEETQYF. The chain links TRBV11-1 to TRBJ2-5; D unresolved. This CDR3 is 12 amino acids long. Germline lookup yields CDR1 SGHAT and CDR2 FQDESV (reference sequence).

There are many counts of this clonotype. The chain combines TRBV6-1 with TRBJ1-2; TRBD1 matches at 7 bases. Germline V gene lookup returns CDR1 MNHNS and CDR2 SASEGT. The CDR3 consists of 14 residues. V dropped 1 base and J dropped 7; count of bases not matched to a gene: 6. The DNA of the CDR3 is TGTGCCAGCAGTGAAGACAGGGGCTTCTCTGGCTACACCTTC. This translates into CASSEDRGFSGYTF.

As for this clonotype: A read error may produce the germline difference seen at one junction end. This chain uses TRBV6-1 with TRBJ2-7, with D perhaps TRBD1 (5 bases). Germline V gene sequence: CDR1 MNHNS, CDR2 SASEGT. The CDR3 runs to 14 residues. The CDR3 spells CATSEAGQGDEQYF. The DNA for the CDR3 is TGTGCCACCAGTGAAGCAGGGCAGGGCGACGAGCAGTACTTC.

This clonotype was seen only a few times. The V gene is TRBV7-9, the J gene TRBJ2-2; TRBD2 matches 7 bases. V lost 2 bases, J lost 3 bases, and 6 bases stayed unmatched. Germline V gives CDR1 SEHNR, CDR2 FQNEAQ (reference sequence). This CDR3 region has 16 residues. The CDR3 DNA is TGTGCCAGCAGCTTATTAGTGGGAGGGCACACCGGGGAGCTGTTTTTT. Amino acid sequence: CASSLLVGGHTGELFF.

As to this clonotype: One end of the junction fails to match germline, which may point to a read error. The chain links TRBV6-1 to TRBJ1-5, with D unresolved. Germline V gene sequence: CDR1 MNHNS, CDR2 SASEGT. The CDR3 consists of 16 residues. The CDR3 region is CASSEDWAGYNQPQHF. The CDR3 bases are TGTGCCAGCAGCGAAGACTGGGCAGGCTACAATCAGCCCCAACATTTT.

The rearrangement joins TRBV4-2 to TRBJ2-3, with a possible D match to TRBD1 (5 bases). The DNA matches TRBJ1-5 better at its end, which makes the J call doubtful. Germline CDR1 LGHNA, CDR2 YNFKEQ. The CDR3 totals 13 residues. In DNA form, the CDR3 reads TGTGCCAGCGGGGCCGCCTTCACAGACACGCAGCATTTT. It is translated as CASGAAFTDTQHF.

Comments on this clonotype: This sequence may be a read error, since a much larger clone differs from it by one base. V usage is TRBV5-1 and J usage is TRBJ1-2; D remains unclear. The CDR3 extends over 15 amino acids. The germline V gene encodes CDR1 SGHRS and CDR2 YFSETQ. CDR3 nucleotide sequence: TGCGCCAGCAGCTTGGATGCGTCAGGCAACTGTGGCTACACCTTC. It is translated as CASSLDASGNCGYTF.

This chain joins TRBV29-1 and TRBJ2-1, with 7 bases lining up with TRBD2. This CDR3 contains 15 residues. Germline V lookup: CDR1 SQVTM, CDR2 ANQGSEA. CDR3 sequence (DNA): TGCAGTGTCGAGCTTCTAGTGGGAGGGGAGAATGAGCAGTTCTTC. This gives the protein CSVELLVGGENEQFF.